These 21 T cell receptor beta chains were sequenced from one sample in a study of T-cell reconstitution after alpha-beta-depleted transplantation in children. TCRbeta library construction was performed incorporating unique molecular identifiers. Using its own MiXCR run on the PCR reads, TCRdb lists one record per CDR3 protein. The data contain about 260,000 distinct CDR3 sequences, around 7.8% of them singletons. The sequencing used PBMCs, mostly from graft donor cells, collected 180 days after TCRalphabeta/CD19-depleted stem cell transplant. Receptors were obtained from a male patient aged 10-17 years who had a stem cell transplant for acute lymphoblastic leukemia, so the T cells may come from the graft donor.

The CDR3 reads CASSQDLGVRGTEAFF. CDR3 coding DNA: TGTGCCAGCAGCCAAGATTTAGGGGTCCGGGGCACTGAAGCTTTCTTT. The chain recombines TRBV4-2 with TRBJ1-1; D might be TRBD1 (5 bases). Per germline, CDR1 LGHNA and CDR2 YNFKEQ. With 0 bases removed from V and 4 bases from J, the gap between germline ends came to 15 bases. This CDR3 has 16 amino acids.

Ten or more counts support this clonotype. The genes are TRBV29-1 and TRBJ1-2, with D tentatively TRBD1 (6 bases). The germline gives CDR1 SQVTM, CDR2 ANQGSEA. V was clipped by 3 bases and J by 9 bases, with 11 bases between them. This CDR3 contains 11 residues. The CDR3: CSVEGGASYTF. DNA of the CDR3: TGCAGCGTTGAGGGGGGGGCGAGCTACACCTTC.

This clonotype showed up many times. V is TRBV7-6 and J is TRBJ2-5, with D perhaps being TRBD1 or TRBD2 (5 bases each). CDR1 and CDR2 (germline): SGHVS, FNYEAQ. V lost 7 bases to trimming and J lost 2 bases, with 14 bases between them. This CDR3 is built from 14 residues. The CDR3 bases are TGTGCCAGCACCCCTAGTGGGGGACAAGAGACCCAGTACTTC. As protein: CASTPSGGQETQYF.

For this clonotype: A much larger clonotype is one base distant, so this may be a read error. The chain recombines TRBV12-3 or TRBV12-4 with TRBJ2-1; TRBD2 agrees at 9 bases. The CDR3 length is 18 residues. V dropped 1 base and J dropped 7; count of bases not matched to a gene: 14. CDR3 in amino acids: CASSLVIIGGRAQNEQFF. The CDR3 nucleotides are TGTGCCAGCAGTTTAGTCATAATAGGCGGGAGGGCCCAGAATGAGCAGTTCTTC.

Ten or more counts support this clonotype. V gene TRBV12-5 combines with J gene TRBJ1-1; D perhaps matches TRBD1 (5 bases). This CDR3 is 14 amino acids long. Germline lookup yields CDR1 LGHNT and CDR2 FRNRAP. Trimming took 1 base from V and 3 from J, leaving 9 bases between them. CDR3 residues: CASGLDGGDTEAFF. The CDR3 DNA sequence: TGTGCTAGTGGTTTGGACGGGGGGGACACTGAAGCTTTCTTT.

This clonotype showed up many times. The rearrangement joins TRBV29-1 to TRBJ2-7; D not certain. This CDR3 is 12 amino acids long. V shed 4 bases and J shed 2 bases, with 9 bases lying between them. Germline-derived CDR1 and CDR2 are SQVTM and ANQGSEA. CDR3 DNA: TGCAGCGTTGGCCGTACGACCTACGAGCAGTACTTC. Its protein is CSVGRTTYEQYF.

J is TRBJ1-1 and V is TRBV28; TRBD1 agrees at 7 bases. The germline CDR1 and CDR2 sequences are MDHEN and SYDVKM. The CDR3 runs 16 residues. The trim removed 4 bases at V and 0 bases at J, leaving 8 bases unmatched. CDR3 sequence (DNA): TGTGCCAGCAGTTCAAGGGGGCGCGGGATGAACACTGAAGCTTTCTTT. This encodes CASSSRGRGMNTEAFF.

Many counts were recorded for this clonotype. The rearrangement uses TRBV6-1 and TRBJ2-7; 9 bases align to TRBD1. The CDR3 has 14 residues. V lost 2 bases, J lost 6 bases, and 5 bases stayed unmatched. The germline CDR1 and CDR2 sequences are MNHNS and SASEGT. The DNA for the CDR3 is TGTGCCAGCAGTGAATCTTGGACAGGGGCCGAGCAGTACTTC. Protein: CASSESWTGAEQYF.

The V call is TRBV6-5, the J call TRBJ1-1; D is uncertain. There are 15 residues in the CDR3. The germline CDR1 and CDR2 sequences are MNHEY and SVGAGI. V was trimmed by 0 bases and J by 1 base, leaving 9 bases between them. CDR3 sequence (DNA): TGTGCCAGCAGTTACTCTGTAAACGGGAACACTGAAGCTTTCTTT. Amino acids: CASSYSVNGNTEAFF.

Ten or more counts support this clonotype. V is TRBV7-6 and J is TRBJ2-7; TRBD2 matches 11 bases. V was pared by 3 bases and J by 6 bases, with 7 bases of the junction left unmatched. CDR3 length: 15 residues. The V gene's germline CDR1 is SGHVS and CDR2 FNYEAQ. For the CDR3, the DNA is TGTGCCAGCAGCTTGGCGGGGGGACTAGCGGCCGAGCAGTACTTC. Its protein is CASSLAGGLAAEQYF.

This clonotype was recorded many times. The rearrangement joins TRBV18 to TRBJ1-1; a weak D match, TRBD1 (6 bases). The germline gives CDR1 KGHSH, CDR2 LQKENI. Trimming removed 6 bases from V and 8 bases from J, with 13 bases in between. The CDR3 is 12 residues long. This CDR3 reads CASSQQGLEAFF. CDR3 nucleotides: TGTGCCAGCTCTCAACAGGGACTCGAAGCTTTCTTT.

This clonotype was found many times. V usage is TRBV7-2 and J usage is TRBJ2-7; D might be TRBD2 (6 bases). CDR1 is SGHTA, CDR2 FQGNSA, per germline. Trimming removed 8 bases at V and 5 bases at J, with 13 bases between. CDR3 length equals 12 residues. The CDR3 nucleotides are TGTGCCAGCGCCCCAAGGAGGGACGAGCAGTACTTC. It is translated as CASAPRRDEQYF.

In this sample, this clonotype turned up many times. The CDR3 loop is CASSLREGSYNEQFF. DNA for the CDR3: TGTGCCAGCAGTTTGCGGGAGGGGTCCTACAATGAGCAGTTCTTC. The V gene is TRBV28, the J gene TRBJ2-1, with TRBD2 identical over 9 bases. The CDR3 is 15 amino acids. After removal of 3 bases from V and 1 base from J, the junction contained 1 base not matched to a gene. Germline V CDR1 and CDR2: MDHEN, SYDVKM.

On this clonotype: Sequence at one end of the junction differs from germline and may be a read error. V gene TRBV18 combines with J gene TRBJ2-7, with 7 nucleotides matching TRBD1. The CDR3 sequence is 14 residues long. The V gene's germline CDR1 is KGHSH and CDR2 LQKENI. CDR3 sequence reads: CTSSPGQGAYEQYF. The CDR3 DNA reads TGTACCAGCTCACCCGGGCAGGGGGCCTACGAGCAGTACTTC.

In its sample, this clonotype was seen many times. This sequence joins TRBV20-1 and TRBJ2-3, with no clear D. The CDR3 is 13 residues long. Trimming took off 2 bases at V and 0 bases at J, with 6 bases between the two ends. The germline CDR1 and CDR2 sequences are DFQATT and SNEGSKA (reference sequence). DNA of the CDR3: TGCAGTGCTAGATGGCGGAGCACAGATACGCAGTATTTT. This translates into CSARWRSTDTQYF.

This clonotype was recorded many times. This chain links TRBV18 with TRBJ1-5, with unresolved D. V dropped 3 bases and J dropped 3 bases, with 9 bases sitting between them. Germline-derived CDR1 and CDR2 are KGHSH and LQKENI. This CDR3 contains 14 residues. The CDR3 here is CASSPARNNQPQHF. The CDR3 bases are TGTGCCAGCTCACCGGCGAGAAACAATCAGCCCCAGCATTTT.

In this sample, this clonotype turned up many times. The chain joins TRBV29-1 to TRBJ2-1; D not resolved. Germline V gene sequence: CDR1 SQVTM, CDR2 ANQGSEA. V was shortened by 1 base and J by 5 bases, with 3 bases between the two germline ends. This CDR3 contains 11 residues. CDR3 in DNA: TGCAGCGTTGAAGTCAACAATGAGCAGTTCTTC. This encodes CSVEVNNEQFF.

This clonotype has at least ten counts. CDR3 nucleotides: TGTGCCACCAGTGATCCCGGGACGCACACAGATACGCAGTATTTT. Translated: CATSDPGTHTDTQYF. This chain connects TRBV24-1 to TRBJ2-3; D might be TRBD1 or TRBD2, each matching 5 bases. The CDR3 is made up of 15 amino acids. V lost 3 bases, J lost 2 bases, and 11 bases lay in between. CDR1 is KGHDR and CDR2 is SFDVKD in the germline V gene.

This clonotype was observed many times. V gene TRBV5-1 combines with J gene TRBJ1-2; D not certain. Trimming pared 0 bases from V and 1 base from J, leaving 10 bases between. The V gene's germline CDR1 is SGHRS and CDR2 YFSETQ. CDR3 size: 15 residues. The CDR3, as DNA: TGCGCCAGCAGCTTGGGTCAAGGCGATAACTATGGCTACACCTTC. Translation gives CASSLGQGDNYGYTF.

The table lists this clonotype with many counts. The chain's CDR3 is CASSAGLVNEQFF. CDR3 sequence (DNA): TGTGCCAGCAGTGCCGGACTAGTCAATGAGCAGTTCTTC. The chain uses TRBV7-6 and TRBJ2-1; TRBD2 matches at 7 bases. Germline values: CDR1 SGHVS, CDR2 FNYEAQ. J was trimmed by 6 bases and V by 6 bases; bases with no gene match: 5. The CDR3 length is 13 residues. The entire variable domain, with the rest obtained from reference TRBV7-6 and TRBJ2-1, is as follows: GAGVSQSPRYKVTKRGQDVALRCDPISGHVSLYWYRQALGQGPEFLTYFNYEAQQDKSGLPNDRFSAERPEGSISTLTIQRTEQRDSAMYRCASSAGLVNEQFFGPGTRLTVL.

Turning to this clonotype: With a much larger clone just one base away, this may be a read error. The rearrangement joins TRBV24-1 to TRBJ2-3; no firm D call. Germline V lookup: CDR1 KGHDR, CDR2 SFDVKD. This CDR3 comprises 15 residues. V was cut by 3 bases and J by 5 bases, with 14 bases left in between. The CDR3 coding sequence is TGTGCCACCAGTGATCCTTCTCCCGCCCGAGATACGCAGTATTTT. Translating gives CATSDPSPARDTQYF.